The 4 T cell receptor beta chains below were found in one sample sequenced in a study of blood T cell repertoires in COVID-19. The assay was immunoSEQ multiplex PCR, and TCRdb's table has in-frame clones only and misses some. This repertoire shows some 320,000 clones, around 87% found once; its top ten account for about 5.4%. Sequences were obtained from PBMCs or T cells enriched from blood (not recorded which). The receptors were gathered from a woman aged 30 to 39 who had recovered from COVID-19.

The rearrangement links TRBV7-9 to TRBJ2-5; D is unclear. The ends were cut back, 5 bases at V and 2 bases at J, with 15 bases in the middle. The CDR3 has 15 amino acids. Germline-derived CDR1 and CDR2 are SEHNR and FQNEAQ (reference sequence). The CDR3 loop reads CASSPTQTRQETQYF. CDR3 in DNA: TGTGCCAGCAGCCCGACCCAGACAAGACAAGAGACCCAGTACTTC. The full variable domain, with the rest looked up from reference TRBV7-9 and TRBJ2-5, is DTGVSQNPRHKITKRGQNVTFRCDPISEHNRLYWYRQTLGQGPEFLTYFQNEAQLEKSRLLSDRFSAERPKGSFSTLEIQRTEQGDSAMYLCASSPTQTRQETQYFGPGTRLLVL.

V is TRBV27 and J is TRBJ2-2; no definite D call. This CDR3 region has 14 residues. V was trimmed by 7 bases and J by 1 base, leaving 10 bases between them. Germline-derived CDR1 and CDR2 are MNHEY and SMNVEV (reference sequence). CDR3 DNA: TGTGCCAGCACTAGAGCCCGGAACACCGGGGAGCTGTTTTTT. It is translated as CASTRARNTGELFF.

The rearrangement links TRBV5-8 to TRBJ1-2, with 7 bases that match TRBD1. Germline V CDR1 and CDR2: SGHTS, YDEGEE. V was clipped by 4 bases and J by 2 bases; unmatched bases: 2. This CDR3 has 13 amino acids. CDR3 amino acids: CASSLGQNYGYTF. CDR3 bases: TGTGCCAGCAGCCTGGGACAGAACTATGGCTACACCTTC.

CDR3: CASKPPGFPGTEAFF. CDR3 bases: TGTGCCAGTAAACCACCAGGGTTTCCGGGCACTGAAGCTTTCTTT. This chain connects TRBV6-5 to TRBJ1-1; a weak D match, TRBD1 (5 bases). This CDR3 has 15 residues. The germline V gene has CDR1 MNHEY and CDR2 SVGAGI. Trimming took 9 bases from V and 4 from J, leaving 21 bases between them.